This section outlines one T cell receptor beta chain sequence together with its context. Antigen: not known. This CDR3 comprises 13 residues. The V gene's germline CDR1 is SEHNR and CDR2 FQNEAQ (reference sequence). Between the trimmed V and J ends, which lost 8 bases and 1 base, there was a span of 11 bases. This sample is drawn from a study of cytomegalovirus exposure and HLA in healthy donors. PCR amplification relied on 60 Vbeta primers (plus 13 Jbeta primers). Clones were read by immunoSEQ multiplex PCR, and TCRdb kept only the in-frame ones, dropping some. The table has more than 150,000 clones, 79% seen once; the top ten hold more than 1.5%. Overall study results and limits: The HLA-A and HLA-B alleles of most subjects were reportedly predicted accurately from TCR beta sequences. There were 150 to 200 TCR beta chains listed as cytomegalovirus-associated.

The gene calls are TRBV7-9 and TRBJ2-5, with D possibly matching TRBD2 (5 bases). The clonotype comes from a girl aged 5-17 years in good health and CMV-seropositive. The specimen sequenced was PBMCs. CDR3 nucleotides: TGTGCCAGCGGATATGGGAGCCAAGAGACCCAGTACTTC. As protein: CASGYGSQETQYF. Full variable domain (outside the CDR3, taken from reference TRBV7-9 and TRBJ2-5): DTGVSQNPRHKITKRGQNVTFRCDPISEHNRLYWYRQTLGQGPEFLTYFQNEAQLEKSRLLSDRFSAERPKGSFSTLEIQRTEQGDSAMYLCASGYGSQETQYFGPGTRLLVL.